This T cell receptor beta chain was identified during a study of T cell changes during pregnancy in multiple sclerosis. This table comes from immunoSEQ multiplex PCR, and its TCRdb copy is limited to in-frame clones, with some not included. The sample has some 50,000 clones, approximately 95% seen once. The CDR3 loop spans 13 amino acids. V dropped 2 bases and J dropped 3 bases, with 7 bases sitting between them. The germline CDR1 and CDR2 sequences are SEHNR and FQNEAQ (reference sequence). This TCR was recovered from a female donor with multiple sclerosis, enrolled in a pregnancy study. The sample in question was CD8+ T cells from peripheral blood mononuclear cells, obtained in the first trimester of pregnancy. The chain links TRBV7-9 to TRBJ1-1; no definite D call. For the CDR3, the DNA is TGTGCCAGCAGCTTACCGGGATACACTGAAGCTTTCTTT. Translated: CASSLPGYTEAFF.